Below are 12 T cell receptor beta chains sequenced from a single sample in a study of blood T cell repertoires in COVID-19. The assay was immunoSEQ multiplex PCR, and TCRdb's table has in-frame clones only and misses some. The data show fewer than 650,000 clones, 70% to 90% seen once. The sequenced material came from peripheral blood. The receptors stem from a woman in her fifties or sixties with COVID-19, enrolled during active disease.

This clone was observed a handful of times. This chain joins TRBV6-5 and TRBJ1-5; TRBD1 might be the D (5 bases). CDR1 is MNHEY, CDR2 SVGAGI, per germline. V lost 8 bases, J lost 6 bases, and 17 bases lay in between. This CDR3 is built from 14 residues. CDR3 loop: CASGLWGRGQPQHF. Written as DNA, the CDR3 is TGTGCCAGCGGTTTATGGGGGAGGGGTCAGCCCCAGCATTTT.

The chain couples TRBV2 to TRBJ1-2; perhaps TRBD1 as D (5 bases). The germline gives CDR1 SNHLY, CDR2 FYNNEI. The CDR3 runs 13 residues. V was pared by 10 bases and J by 6 bases, with 18 bases between. CDR3 sequence (DNA): TGTGCCAACAGACTGTGGGGGGAACATGGCTACACCTTC. Translating it yields CANRLWGEHGYTF.

This clone was observed a few times. V gene TRBV3-1 (or the pseudogene TRBV3-2) combines with J gene TRBJ1-2; 7 positions agree with TRBD1. The junction had 6 bases not matched to a gene; V was cut back by 1 base and J by 4 bases. Germline loops: CDR1 LGHDT, CDR2 YNNKEL (reference sequence). The CDR3 length is 15 residues. The CDR3 bases are TGTGCCAGCAGCCAAGCCCTTGGGACAGCCTATGGCTACACCTTC. Its protein product is CASSQALGTAYGYTF.

The V gene is TRBV23-1, the J gene TRBJ2-5; TRBD2 aligns across 7 bases. TRBV23-1 is designated an ORF whose function remains uncertain. The CDR3 covers 17 residues. V was pared by 7 bases and J by 0 bases, with 14 bases of the junction left unmatched. The CDR3 DNA reads TGCGCCAGCAATCACTTAACCGGGACTATGAACCAAGAGACCCAGTACTTC. It translates to CASNHLTGTMNQETQYF.

V is TRBV7-2 and J is TRBJ2-1; 8 nucleotides align to TRBD2. The CDR3 consists of 16 residues. The junction had 4 bases not matched to a gene; V was cut back by 3 bases and J by 0 bases. CDR1 SGHTA and CDR2 FQGNSA come from the germline V gene. This CDR3 reads CASSFTGGGSYNEQFF. CDR3 nucleotides: TGTGCCAGCAGCTTTACGGGGGGGGGCTCCTACAATGAGCAGTTCTTC. Full variable domain (rest looked up from reference TRBV7-2 and TRBJ2-1): GAGVSQSPSNKVTEKGKDVELRCDPISGHTALYWYRQSLGQGLEFLIYFQGNSAPDKSGLPSDRFSAERTGGSVSTLTIQRTQQEDSAVYLCASSFTGGGSYNEQFFGPGTRLTVL.

The rearrangement joins TRBV2 to TRBJ2-7; 13 bases agree with TRBD2. After removal of 7 bases from V and 6 bases from J, the junction contained 12 bases not matched to a gene. The length of the CDR3 is 16 residues. CDR1 is SNHLY and CDR2 is FYNNEI in the germline V gene. The CDR3 bases are TGTGCCAGCAATCCGGGACTAGCGGGAATTTGGGGCGAGCAGTACTTC. It is translated as CASNPGLAGIWGEQYF. Looking up the rest from reference TRBV2 and TRBJ2-7 gives the full variable domain: EPEVTQTPSHQVTQMGQEVILRCVPISNHLYFYWYRQILGQKVEFLVSFYNNEISEKSEIFDDQFSVERPDGSNFTLKIRSTKLEDSAMYFCASNPGLAGIWGEQYFGPGTRLTVT.

V and J are TRBV5-1 and TRBJ2-2, with 8 bases lining up with TRBD1. CDR1 is SGHRS, CDR2 YFSETQ, per germline. The CDR3 is made up of 16 amino acids. The J segment lost 4 bases and the V segment lost 4 bases, leaving 9 bases of the junction unmatched. The CDR3 here is CASSLGQGRTTGELFF. As DNA, the CDR3 is TGCGCCAGCAGCCTAGGACAGGGTCGGACCACCGGGGAGCTGTTTTTT. Full variable domain (remainder filled in from reference TRBV5-1 and TRBJ2-2): KAGVTQTPRYLIKTRGQQVTLSCSPISGHRSVSWYQQTPGQGLQFLFEYFSETQRNKGNFPGRFSGRQFSNSRSEMNVSTLELGDSALYLCASSLGQGRTTGELFFGEGSRLTVL.

The chain uses TRBV9 and TRBJ2-7; TRBD1 agrees at 9 bases. Trimming took 4 bases from V and 7 from J; bases not matched to a gene: 9. The CDR3 has 14 residues. Germline V gives CDR1 SGDLS, CDR2 YYNGEE. DNA for the CDR3: TGTGCCAGCAGCCCCGGGACAGGGATGAGGGAGCAGTACTTC. Encoded protein: CASSPGTGMREQYF.

The chain links TRBV11-2 to TRBJ1-2; TRBD1 is a possible D gene (5 bases). Germline CDR1 reads SGHAT; CDR2 reads FQNNGV. There are 13 residues in the CDR3. Trimming removed 5 bases from V and 8 bases from J, with 15 bases in between. CDR3 bases: TGTGCCAGCAGCCTCGGACACTCTATCGGCTACACCTTC. It yields the protein CASSLGHSIGYTF.

The gene calls are TRBV13 and TRBJ2-3; 9 nucleotides match TRBD1. Germline CDR1 and CDR2: PRHDT and FYEKMQ (reference sequence). Germline trimming cut 0 bases from V and 2 bases from J; bases unmatched to any gene: 3. This CDR3 has 16 residues. The CDR3 loop reads CASSLGTGGSTDTQYF. The CDR3 DNA follows: TGTGCCAGCAGCTTAGGGACAGGGGGATCCACAGATACGCAGTATTTT.

The chain employs TRBV11-2 and TRBJ2-7; D not resolved. V was trimmed by 0 bases and J by 1 base, leaving 16 bases between them. From germline, CDR1 is SGHAT and CDR2 FQNNGV. This CDR3 spans 17 amino acids. CDR3 sequence: CASSLDRIESFSYEQYF. As DNA, the CDR3 is TGTGCCAGCAGCTTAGATAGAATCGAATCCTTTTCCTACGAGCAGTACTTC.

The V and J genes are TRBV5-1 and TRBJ1-1; D is unresolved. This CDR3 has 14 amino acids. Germline CDR1 SGHRS, CDR2 YFSETQ. The ends were cut back, 4 bases at V and 4 bases at J, with 14 bases in the middle. The CDR3 coding sequence is TGCGCCAGCAGCGTGGGAACCACGAGCACTGAAGCTTTCTTT. As protein: CASSVGTTSTEAFF.